This T cell receptor beta chain came from a study of cytomegalovirus exposure and HLA in healthy donors (dated by TCRdb to 2016 to 2017). Regarding the complete study: In an earlier analysis of some 550 of the donors, less than 350 Gb of sequence data and 100 million or so unique TCR beta sequences from about 190 million T cells were reported. Roughly 300 gigabases of sequencing data and 70 million to 100 million unique TCR sequences made up an early release that covered over 550 HLA-typed donors. Of the roughly 390 genotyped donors, less than 85% were placed in the genetic ancestry cluster associated with self-reported Caucasian donors. The aim of the study was to test whether cataloging public T cell receptors could identify signatures of past pathogen exposure. The study used immunosequencing to profile the T cell repertoires of approximately 630 subjects and linked those repertoires to cytomegalovirus serostatus. Besides the first cohort of roughly 660 subjects, a separate validation cohort made up of about 120 different subjects was used. To predict cytomegalovirus infection status, the study brought together high-throughput TCR immunosequencing, statistical association of individual TCRs with disease status, and machine learning. In a later analysis, previously published TCR beta repertoires from about 670 donors were re-analyzed and high-resolution HLA genotyping was added so that TCR occurrence patterns could be studied. In the later analysis, no new phenotypic data were used to find candidate immune exposures; instead, reliance was placed on TCR beta sequences and their occurrence across donors. To decide whether each TCR beta V gene segment behaved as functional or pseudogenic, an earlier analysis of 587 of the donors relied on high-throughput TCR beta sequencing. Alongside the repertoire data, information on donor age, sex, ethnicity and CMV serostatus was compiled. A later genetic analysis took genome-wide SNP genotypes for 398 of the 666 donors and used that subset as a discovery cohort. Every discovery cohort repertoire had been produced on one sequencing platform. HLA typing covered class I and class II loci at four-digit resolution. Typing coverage differed by locus: A, B, C, DRB1 and DQB1 were typed in roughly 620-630 donors, DQA1 in about 510, DPA1 in roughly 590, and DPB1 in around 440. Roughly five DR-DQ haplotypes were handled as single units for association and clustering, since linkage in the cohort was strong. On average, roughly 250,000 unique TCR beta nucleotide sequences were sequenced per donor among some 420 genotyped donors of the cohort, with about 19% of those sequences being non-productive.

Taken from cysteine to phenylalanine, the CDR3 has 13 residues. The read is trimmed to its CDR3 DNA, 39 bases read in frame from base 1. Between the V and J ends, shortened by 2 bases and 6 bases respectively, the junction contains 11 bases. The germline V gene (reference sequence) specifies MNHEY as CDR1 and SMNVEV as CDR2. In the case of this clone: It has no known antigen specificity. Base qualities were left out, and no much larger clone turns up one base away.

Study-level results and caveats: Compared with equally common non-associated chains, HLA-associated TCR beta chains in a later analysis were more clonally expanded and had lower generation probabilities. The earlier analysis of a few hundred of the donors excluded roughly 17 rarely observed V segments, including chromosome 9 orphons, because counts were too low. The study listed 150 to 200 TCR beta chains as associated with cytomegalovirus. A further reported finding was that TCR beta sequences accurately predicted the HLA-A and HLA-B alleles for most subjects in the first cohort. Assigning TCR associations to individual alleles was difficult when HLA alleles, especially DR and DQ, strongly co-occurred. A later genetic analysis reported fewer N-insertions in productive TCRs among donors in an Asian-associated ancestry cluster than the approximately 700-donor mean. For the cohort, immune exposure information was limited to CMV serostatus. In an earlier analysis of approximately 590 of the donors, most TCR beta V segments appeared in productive rearrangements about 87% or about 30% of the time, broadly matching IMGT annotations. A group of highly shared sequence variants was considered likely to be a technical artifact of the sequencing pipeline. A later analysis associated 16,951 TCR beta sequences with specific HLA alleles at a false discovery rate of 0.05. Most TCR sequences were seen in very few donors, while some public TCRs were found in many individuals. Correlated functional status among segregating V segments might be attributable to linkage disequilibrium, but an unknown experimental factor could not be ruled out. A few of the identified cytomegalovirus-associated TCR beta chains were confirmed in vitro to be specific for cytomegalovirus antigens. According to a later analysis, parvovirus B19, influenza, CMV and Epstein-Barr virus appeared linked to several top co-occurrence clusters. Some IMGT-functional V segments, including TRBV6-2 and TRBV6-3, could not be distinguished by the 87-base-pair reads and were therefore excluded. According to a later analysis, TCR association rates differed among HLA loci, with DRB1 alleles showing the most associated TCRs and HLA-C alleles showing the fewest. It was suggested by the authors that the approach could potentially be generalized to other disease states and immunological phenotypes. The classifier was reported to diagnose cytomegalovirus status with high specificity and sensitivity in both the original cohort and the validation cohort. In a later analysis, most CMV-associated TCR beta chains were found to appear HLA-restricted, with HLA associations seemingly driven largely by CMV exposure. Presence/absence analyses assumed roughly uniform sequencing depth across donors, an assumption that may not hold. Because HLA typing was missing for some donors at each locus, association tests included only the typed subset. In this cohort, only TCR beta chains were sequenced, and detectable features were limited by the absence of alpha or paired-chain data. An association between a missense DCLRE1C variant and V-gene and J-gene trimming of TCR beta chains was found in a later genetic analysis and replicated in an independent cohort.

The cohort was made up of 500 to 800 healthy bone marrow donors. All cohort members were sampled while nominally healthy, although unrecorded immune exposures were likely present. The donor tested CMV seropositive, placing the donor among the 289 seropositive members of the cohort. Each donor provided a peripheral blood sample, and peripheral blood mononuclear cells were used for TCR beta sequencing. The Qiagen DNeasy Blood Extraction Kit was used to extract genomic DNA from the blood cell samples. The library was made by the immunoSEQ multiplex PCR assay. A mixture of 60 forward primers for TCR Vbeta segments and 13 reverse primers for TCR Jbeta segments was used in the multiplex PCR. A multiplex PCR assay on genomic DNA amplified the CDR3 region of rearranged TCR beta genes. On the Illumina HiSeq System, the amplified TCR beta libraries were sequenced as 87-base-pair reads. The original methods were these. Across the roughly 600 repertoires, a later analysis counted some 80 million unique TCR beta chains, roughly 11 million of which were shared by at least two donors. A nearest-neighbor algorithm error-corrected the raw reads and collapsed the reads into unique sequences, merging closely related sequences to remove PCR and sequencing errors. To assign V, D and J gene segments, CDR3 sequences were aligned to IMGT reference sequences. For a sequence to be retained, a match of at least six nucleotides was required to both a V gene segment and a J gene segment. A rearrangement counted as productive if the CDR3 had no stop codons and remained in frame with V and J, and every other rearrangement counted as non-productive. CDR3 was defined according to IMGT convention as the region running from the second conserved V-encoded cysteine to the conserved J-encoded phenylalanine. Sequences without an unambiguous match to a single V gene segment were excluded from the earlier analysis of over 500 of the donors. An earlier analysis of 587 of the donors called V segments functional above 56.7% productive rearrangements and segregating when the between-donor standard deviation exceeded 5%. A statistical classification framework was developed to diagnose cytomegalovirus status using the catalog of TCR beta chain sequences. In a later analysis, TCR nucleotide sequences were compared against IMGT/GENE-DB human TR gene sequences so that V and J genes could be assigned. A later analysis assigned CDR3 sequences and most-parsimonious VDJ recombination scenarios with the TCRdist pipeline. In a later analysis, every TCR beta chain was defined by the combination of its CDR3 amino acid sequence and its V-gene family, and reads without a unique V-gene family were dropped. In a later analysis, approximately 640 highly shared, low-generation-probability nucleotide sequences were removed to address suspected cross-contamination and a sequencing artifact. A later analysis calculated a clonal expansion index for each public chain from normalized within-repertoire ranks of inferred template counts. A later analysis computed generation probabilities with a VDJ recombination model fitted to out-of-frame rearrangements, and checked the results against IGoR. In a later analysis, TCR-TCR, TCR-HLA and TCR-CMV co-occurrence was scored with hypergeometric tests, and a repertoire-size bias correction was applied to TCR pairs. False discovery rates were estimated in a later analysis by permuting HLA or CMV assignments 20 times. In a later analysis, co-occurring TCRs were grouped using DBSCAN, with TCRdist sequence similarity added in when clustering inside HLA-allele-positive subsets. For co-occurrence clustering, repertoires with fewer than 30,000 or more than 120,000 public chains were excluded, along with five repertoires with anomalous nucleotide sharing. The table comes from immuneACCESS by way of TCRdb, which keeps in-frame sequences with V and J called. Part of the clones is missing from these tables; in studies checked, under half for an unresolved V gene and the rest for unknown reasons. V, J and clone size derive from that table, while D and trimming were established from the DNA sequence. The table for this sample lists around 82,000 clones; about four fifths of them were counted only once. The ten largest make up 4.5% to 7% of the sample.

The chain is made from TRBV27 and TRBJ2-7; the D segment cannot be called with confidence. The sample consisted of PBMCs. The TCR comes from a male donor in good health and CMV-seropositive. The CDR3 region has the sequence CASSLGSLGEQYF. The sequenced DNA is TGTGCCAGCAGTTTAGGCAGTCTAGGCGAGCAGTACTTC.